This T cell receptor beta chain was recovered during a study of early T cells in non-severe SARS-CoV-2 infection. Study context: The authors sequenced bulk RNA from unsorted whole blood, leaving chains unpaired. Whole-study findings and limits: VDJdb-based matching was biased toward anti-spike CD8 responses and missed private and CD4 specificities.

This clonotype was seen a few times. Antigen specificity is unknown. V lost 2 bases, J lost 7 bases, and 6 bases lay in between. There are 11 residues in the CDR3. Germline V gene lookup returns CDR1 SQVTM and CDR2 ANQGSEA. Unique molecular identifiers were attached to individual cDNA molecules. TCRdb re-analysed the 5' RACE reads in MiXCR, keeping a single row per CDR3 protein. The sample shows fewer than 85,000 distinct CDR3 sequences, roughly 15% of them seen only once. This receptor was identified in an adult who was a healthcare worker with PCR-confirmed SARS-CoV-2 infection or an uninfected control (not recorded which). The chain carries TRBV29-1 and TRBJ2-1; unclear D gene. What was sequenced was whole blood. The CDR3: CSVEPSNEQFF. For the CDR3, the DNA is TGCAGCGTTGAACCCTCAAATGAGCAGTTCTTC.